The 9 T cell receptor beta chains reported below all come from one sample, sequenced in a study of blood T cell repertoires in COVID-19. The assay was immunoSEQ multiplex PCR, and TCRdb's table has in-frame clones only and misses some. This sample has 250,000 or so clones, with roughly 89% found just once. Sequenced material: peripheral blood. The receptors come from a woman aged 40 to 50 who had recovered from COVID-19.

This chain connects TRBV18 to TRBJ1-4; no reliable D call. This CDR3 spans 13 amino acids. The ends were cut back, 2 bases at V and 6 bases at J, with 7 bases in the middle. The germline V gene has CDR1 KGHSH and CDR2 LQKENI. CDR3 protein: CASSPKVDEKLFF. The CDR3 DNA reads as TGTGCCAGCTCACCAAAAGTAGATGAAAAACTGTTTTTT.

The genes are TRBV30 and TRBJ1-5; D not certain. With 2 bases removed from V and 4 bases from J, the gap between germline ends came to 9 bases. The CDR3 covers 13 residues. CDR1 is GTSNPN and CDR2 is SVGIG in the germline V gene (reference sequence). The CDR3 is CAWSYGENQPQHF. The CDR3 DNA reads TGTGCCTGGAGTTATGGGGAGAATCAGCCCCAGCATTTT.

The chain is built from TRBV5-5 and TRBJ2-6; TRBD1 aligns across 12 bases. With 4 bases clipped from V and 3 bases from J, the junction kept 8 bases outside the gene matches. CDR1 SGHKS and CDR2 YYEKEE come from the germline V gene (reference sequence). The CDR3 covers 18 residues. The CDR3 DNA reads as TGTGCCAGCAGCCCAGGGACAGGGGGCGTCATTGGGGCCAACGTCCTGACTTTC. It is translated as CASSPGTGGVIGANVLTF. Full variable domain (rest looked up from reference TRBV5-5 and TRBJ2-6): DAGVTQSPTHLIKTRGQQVTLRCSPISGHKSVSWYQQVLGQGPQFIFQYYEKEERGRGNFPDRFSARQFPNYSSELNVNALLLGDSALYLCASSPGTGGVIGANVLTFGAGSRLTVL.

The chain couples TRBV7-9 to TRBJ2-2, with 7 nucleotides matching TRBD1. Unmatched junction bases numbered 7, after V lost 5 bases and J lost 7 bases. This CDR3 is built from 14 residues. Germline CDR1 and CDR2: SEHNR and FQNEAQ (reference sequence). In DNA, the CDR3 is TGTGCCAGCAGCAACGGACAGGTTCACGGGGAGCTGTTTTTT. Amino acids: CASSNGQVHGELFF.

This chain connects TRBV28 to TRBJ1-5, with 10 bases lining up with TRBD1. CDR3 length equals 15 residues. J was trimmed by 11 bases and V by 2 bases; bases with no gene match: 9. Per the germline V gene, CDR1 is MDHEN and CDR2 is SYDVKM. The CDR3 sequence: CASSLTDRGRITQHF. In nucleotides, the CDR3 is TGTGCCAGCAGTTTAACCGACAGGGGGCGAATCACCCAGCATTTT.

The chain joins TRBV2 to TRBJ2-1; the match to TRBD2 covers 7 bases. This CDR3 has 13 amino acids. The junction had 7 bases not matched to a gene; V was cut back by 10 bases and J by 4 bases. Germline V lookup: CDR1 SNHLY, CDR2 FYNNEI. The CDR3 reads CATLADIYNEQFF. Here the CDR3 DNA reads TGTGCCACCCTAGCGGACATTTACAATGAGCAGTTCTTC.

CDR3 DNA: TGTGCCAGCAGACCATTCCGGGACACGGGTGAGCAGTTCTTC. Its protein product is CASRPFRDTGEQFF. The genes are TRBV7-2 and TRBJ2-1; tentative D call: TRBD1 (6 bases). V was clipped by 6 bases and J by 9 bases, with 18 bases between them. Germline assignment: CDR1 SGHTA and CDR2 FQGNSA. The CDR3 totals 14 residues.

The V call is TRBV19, the J call TRBJ2-1, with 7 nucleotides matching TRBD2. This CDR3 region has 16 residues. The germline gives CDR1 LNHDA, CDR2 SQIVND (reference sequence). Trimming took 7 bases from V and 5 from J; bases not matched to a gene: 14. The CDR3 bases are TGTGCCAGTATGCCATCGGAAGCGGGGCGAGACAATGAGCAGTTCTTC. Translation: CASMPSEAGRDNEQFF.

The chain is built from TRBV28 and TRBJ2-7, with D tentatively TRBD1 (6 bases). The CDR3 extends over 14 amino acids. V dropped 6 bases and J dropped 1 base, with 13 bases sitting between them. The germline V gene has CDR1 MDHEN and CDR2 SYDVKM. Here the CDR3 DNA reads TGTGCCAGCAGCCCGGGACAAAGATCCTACGAGCAGTACTTC. Protein: CASSPGQRSYEQYF.